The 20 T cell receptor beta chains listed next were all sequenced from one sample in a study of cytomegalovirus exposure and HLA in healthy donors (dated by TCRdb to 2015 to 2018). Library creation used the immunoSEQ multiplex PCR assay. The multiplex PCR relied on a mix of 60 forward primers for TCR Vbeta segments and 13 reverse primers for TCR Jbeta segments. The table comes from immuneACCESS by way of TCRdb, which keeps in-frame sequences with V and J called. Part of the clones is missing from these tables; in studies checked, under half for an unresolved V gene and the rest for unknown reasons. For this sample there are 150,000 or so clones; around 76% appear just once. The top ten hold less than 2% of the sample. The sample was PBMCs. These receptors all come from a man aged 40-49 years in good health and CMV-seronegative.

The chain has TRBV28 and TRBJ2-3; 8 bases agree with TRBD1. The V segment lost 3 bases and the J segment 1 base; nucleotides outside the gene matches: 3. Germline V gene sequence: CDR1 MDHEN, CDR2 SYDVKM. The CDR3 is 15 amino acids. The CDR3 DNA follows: TGTGCCAGCAGTTTGAGGGGACAGGGCACAGATACGCAGTATTTT. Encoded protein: CASSLRGQGTDTQYF. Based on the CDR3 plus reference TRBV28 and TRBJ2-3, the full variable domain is DVKVTQSSRYLVKRTGEKVFLECVQDMDHENMFWYRQDPGLGLRLIYFSYDVKMKEKGDIPEGYSVSREKKERFSLILESASTNQTSMYLCASSLRGQGTDTQYFGPGTRLTVL.

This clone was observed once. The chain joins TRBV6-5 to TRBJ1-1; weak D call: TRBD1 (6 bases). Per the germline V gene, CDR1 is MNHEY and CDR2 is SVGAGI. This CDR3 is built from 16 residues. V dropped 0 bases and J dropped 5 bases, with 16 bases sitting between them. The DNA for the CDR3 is TGTGCCAGCAGTTACTCTGGTCTGGGGGCATGGACTGAAGCTTTCTTT. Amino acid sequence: CASSYSGLGAWTEAFF.

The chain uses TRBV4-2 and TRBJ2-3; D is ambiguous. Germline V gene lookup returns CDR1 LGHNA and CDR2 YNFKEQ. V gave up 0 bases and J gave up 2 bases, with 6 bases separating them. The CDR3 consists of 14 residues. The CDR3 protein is CASSQDEFTDTQYF. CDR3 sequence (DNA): TGTGCCAGCAGCCAAGATGAGTTCACAGATACGCAGTATTTT.

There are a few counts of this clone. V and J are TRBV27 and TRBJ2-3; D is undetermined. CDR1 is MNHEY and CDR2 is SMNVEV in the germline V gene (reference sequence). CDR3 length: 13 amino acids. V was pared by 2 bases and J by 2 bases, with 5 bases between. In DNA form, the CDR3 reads TGTGCCAGCAGTTTAGAGTCCACAGATACGCAGTATTTT. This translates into CASSLESTDTQYF.

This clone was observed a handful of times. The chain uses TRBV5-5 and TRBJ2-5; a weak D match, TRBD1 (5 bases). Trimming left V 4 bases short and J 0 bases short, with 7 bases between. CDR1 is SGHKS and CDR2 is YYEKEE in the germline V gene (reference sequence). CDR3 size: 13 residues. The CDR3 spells CASSTRDQETQYF. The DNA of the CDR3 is TGTGCCAGCAGCACCAGGGACCAAGAGACCCAGTACTTC.

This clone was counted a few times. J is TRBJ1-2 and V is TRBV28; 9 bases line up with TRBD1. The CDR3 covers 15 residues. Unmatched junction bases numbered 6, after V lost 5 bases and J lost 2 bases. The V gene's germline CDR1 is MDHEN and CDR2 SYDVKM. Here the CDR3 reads CASSPPGQGNYGYTF. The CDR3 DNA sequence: TGTGCCAGCAGTCCTCCGGGACAGGGCAACTATGGCTACACCTTC.

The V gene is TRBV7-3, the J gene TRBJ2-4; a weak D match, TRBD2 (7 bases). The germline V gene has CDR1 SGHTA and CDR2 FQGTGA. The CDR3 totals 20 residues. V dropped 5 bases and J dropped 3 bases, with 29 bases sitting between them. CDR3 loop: CASSKQGSGSAGLGKNIQYF. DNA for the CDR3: TGTGCCAGCAGCAAACAGGGCTCCGGATCGGCTGGACTAGGCAAAAACATTCAGTACTTC.

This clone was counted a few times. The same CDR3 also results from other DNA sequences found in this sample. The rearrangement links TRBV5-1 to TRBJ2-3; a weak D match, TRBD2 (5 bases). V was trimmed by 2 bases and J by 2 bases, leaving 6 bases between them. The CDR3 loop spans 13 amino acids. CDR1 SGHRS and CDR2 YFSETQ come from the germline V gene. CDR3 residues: CASSFRDTDTQYF. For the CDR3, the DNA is TGCGCCAGCAGCTTCCGGGACACAGATACGCAGTATTTT.

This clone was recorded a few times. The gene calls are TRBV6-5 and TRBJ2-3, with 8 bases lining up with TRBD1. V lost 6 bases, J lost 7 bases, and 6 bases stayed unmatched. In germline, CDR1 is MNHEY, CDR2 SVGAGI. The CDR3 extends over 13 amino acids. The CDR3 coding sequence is TGTGCCAGCAGGGGGACAGGCCCCCATACGCAGTATTTT. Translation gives CASRGTGPHTQYF.

The DNA for the CDR3 is TGTGCCAGCAGCTTGGGGAGGGGCGCCCCAAACACTGAAGCTTTCTTT. Translating gives CASSLGRGAPNTEAFF. The rearrangement links TRBV5-6 to TRBJ1-1; a possible D gene is TRBD1 (5 bases). V was trimmed by 0 bases and J by 2 bases, leaving 14 bases between them. CDR1 is SGHDT and CDR2 is YYEEEE in the germline V gene. There are 16 residues in the CDR3.

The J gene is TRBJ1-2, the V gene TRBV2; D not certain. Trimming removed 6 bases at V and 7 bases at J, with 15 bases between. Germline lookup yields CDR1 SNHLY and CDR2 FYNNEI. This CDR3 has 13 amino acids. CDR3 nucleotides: TGTGCCAGCAGGGAGAGCCCCTCGGCTGGCTACACCTTC. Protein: CASRESPSAGYTF.

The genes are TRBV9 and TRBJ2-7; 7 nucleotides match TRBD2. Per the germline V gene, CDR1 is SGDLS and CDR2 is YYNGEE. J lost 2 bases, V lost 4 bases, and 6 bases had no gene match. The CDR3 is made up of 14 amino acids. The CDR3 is CASSPQLAAYEQYF. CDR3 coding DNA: TGTGCCAGCAGCCCTCAGCTAGCGGCCTACGAGCAGTACTTC.

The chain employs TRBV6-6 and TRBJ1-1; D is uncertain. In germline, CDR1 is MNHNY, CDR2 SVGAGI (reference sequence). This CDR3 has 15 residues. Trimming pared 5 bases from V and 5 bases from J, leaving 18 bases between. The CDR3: CASSNPGTRWTEAFF. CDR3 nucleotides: TGTGCCAGCAGTAATCCGGGAACCCGATGGACTGAAGCTTTCTTT.

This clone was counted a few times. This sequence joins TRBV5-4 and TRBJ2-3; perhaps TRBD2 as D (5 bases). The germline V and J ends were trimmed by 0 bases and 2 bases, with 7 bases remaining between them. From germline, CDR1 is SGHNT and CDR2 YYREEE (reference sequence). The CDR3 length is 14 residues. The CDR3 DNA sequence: TGTGCCAGCAGCTTGGAGCGGACCACAGATACGCAGTATTTT. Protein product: CASSLERTTDTQYF.

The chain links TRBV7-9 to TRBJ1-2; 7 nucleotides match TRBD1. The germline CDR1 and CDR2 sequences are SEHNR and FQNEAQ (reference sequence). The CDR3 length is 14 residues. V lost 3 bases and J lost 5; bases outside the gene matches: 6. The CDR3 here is CASSFYWDSYGYTF. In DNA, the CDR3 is TGTGCCAGCAGCTTTTATTGGGACAGTTATGGCTACACCTTC.

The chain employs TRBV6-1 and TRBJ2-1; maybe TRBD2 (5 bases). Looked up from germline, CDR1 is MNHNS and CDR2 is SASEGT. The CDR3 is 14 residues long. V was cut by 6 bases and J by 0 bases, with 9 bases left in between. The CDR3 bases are TGTGCCAGCAGGGGAGACGGCTCCTACAATGAGCAGTTCTTC. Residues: CASRGDGSYNEQFF.

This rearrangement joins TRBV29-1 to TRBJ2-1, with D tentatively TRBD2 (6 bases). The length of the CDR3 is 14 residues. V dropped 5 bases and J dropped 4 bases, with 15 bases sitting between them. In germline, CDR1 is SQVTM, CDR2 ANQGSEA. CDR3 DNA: TGCAGCGTTCTATTGCGGAGGGTTTACAATGAGCAGTTCTTC. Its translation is CSVLLRRVYNEQFF.

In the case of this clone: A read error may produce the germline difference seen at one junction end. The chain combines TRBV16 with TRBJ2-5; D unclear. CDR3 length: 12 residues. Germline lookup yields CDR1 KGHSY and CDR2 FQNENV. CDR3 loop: CASSQFREAQYF. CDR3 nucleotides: TGTGCCAGCAGCCAGTTCAGAGAGGCCCAGTACTTC.

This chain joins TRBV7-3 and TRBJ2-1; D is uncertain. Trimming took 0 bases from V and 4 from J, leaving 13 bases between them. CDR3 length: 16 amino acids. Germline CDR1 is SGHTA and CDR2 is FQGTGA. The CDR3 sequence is CASSLTQNFRYNEQFF. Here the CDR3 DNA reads TGTGCCAGCAGCTTAACCCAAAATTTCAGGTACAATGAGCAGTTCTTC. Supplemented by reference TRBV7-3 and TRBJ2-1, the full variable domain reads GAGVSQTPSNKVTEKGKYVELRCDPISGHTALYWYRQSLGQGPEFLIYFQGTGAADDSGLPNDRFFAVRPEGSVSTLKIQRTERGDSAVYLCASSLTQNFRYNEQFFGPGTRLTVL.

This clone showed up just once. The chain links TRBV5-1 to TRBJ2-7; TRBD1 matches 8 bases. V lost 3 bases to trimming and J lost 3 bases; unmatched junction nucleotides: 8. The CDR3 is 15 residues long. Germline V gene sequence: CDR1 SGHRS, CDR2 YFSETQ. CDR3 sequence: CASSSLDRGVYEQYF. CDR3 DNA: TGCGCCAGCAGCTCCCTCGACAGGGGAGTCTACGAGCAGTACTTC. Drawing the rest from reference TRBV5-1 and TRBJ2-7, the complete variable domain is KAGVTQTPRYLIKTRGQQVTLSCSPISGHRSVSWYQQTPGQGLQFLFEYFSETQRNKGNFPGRFSGRQFSNSRSEMNVSTLELGDSALYLCASSSLDRGVYEQYFGPGTRLTVT.